This T cell receptor beta chain was captured by sequencing in a study of blood T cell repertoires in COVID-19. Background on the study: T cells, B-cell-depleted T cells, or PBMCs provided the cDNA or gDNA that served as material.

This clone was seen just once. Generated by immunoSEQ multiplex PCR, the TCRdb table keeps only in-frame clones and is missing some. Among 100,000 to 150,000 clones listed, 75% to 90% were seen once. This CDR3 spans 19 amino acids. Trimming removed 0 bases from V and 0 bases from J; junction bases left unmatched: 13. CDR1 and CDR2 (germline): LGHDT, YNNKEL (reference sequence). This TCR was recovered from a woman in her 50s who had recovered from COVID-19. The rearrangement uses TRBV3-1 (or the pseudogene TRBV3-2) and TRBJ2-5, with 7 bases that match TRBD2. Material: PBMCs or T cells enriched from blood (not recorded which). The CDR3 sequence: CASSQDHVASGVHQETQYF. The DNA for the CDR3 is TGTGCCAGCAGCCAAGATCATGTCGCAAGCGGGGTACACCAAGAGACCCAGTACTTC.